The 4 T cell receptor beta chains below were found in one sample sequenced in a study of cytomegalovirus exposure and HLA in healthy donors (TCRdb year 2017). The method was the immunoSEQ multiplex PCR assay. In TCRdb, the immuneACCESS table is reduced to in-frame sequences with V and J assigned. These tables do not hold every clone; where another copy was compared, an unresolved V gene accounts for under half, and the others remain unexplained. The sample yields fewer than 120,000 clones; around nine tenths were counted once. Together, the top ten hold around 1.9% of the sample. What was sequenced was PBMCs. The receptors derive from a woman younger than 35 in good health and CMV-seronegative.

The chain links TRBV19 to TRBJ1-5, with D unclear. V gave up 5 bases and J gave up 4 bases, with 9 bases separating them. CDR3 length: 13 residues. In germline, CDR1 is LNHDA, CDR2 SQIVND (reference sequence). For the CDR3, the DNA is TGTGCCAGTAGTGACGGGAGGAATCAGCCCCAGCATTTT. Protein sequence: CASSDGRNQPQHF.

The chain has TRBV7-8 and TRBJ1-4; the D gene is possibly TRBD1 (5 bases). The V end was cut by 4 bases, the J end by 7 bases, with 19 bases between. The CDR3 has 16 residues. Looked up from germline, CDR1 is SGHVS and CDR2 is FQNEAQ. Here the CDR3 DNA reads TGTGCCAGCAGCTCATCCGTATTTGGGGGGACTGAAAAACTGTTTTTT. Its protein is CASSSSVFGGTEKLFF.

The rearrangement links TRBV5-1 to TRBJ2-1, with 7 bases identical to TRBD1. Unmatched junction bases numbered 7, after V lost 0 bases and J lost 4 bases. The length of the CDR3 is 16 residues. Germline CDR1 SGHRS, CDR2 YFSETQ. DNA for the CDR3: TGCGCCAGCAGCTTGGAAGGGACAGATATTTACAATGAGCAGTTCTTC. Its protein product is CASSLEGTDIYNEQFF.

This rearrangement joins TRBV5-4 to TRBJ2-3, with a possible D match to TRBD2 (5 bases). V dropped 0 bases and J dropped 3 bases, with 11 bases sitting between them. The CDR3 extends over 15 amino acids. Germline values: CDR1 SGHNT, CDR2 YYREEE (reference sequence). The CDR3 coding sequence is TGTGCCAGCAGCTTGGATACGGGGTCGACAGATACGCAGTATTTT. Translated: CASSLDTGSTDTQYF.